This T cell receptor (beta chain) was captured by sequencing in a study of T cells in Graves' hyperthyroidism and ophthalmopathy. Study-level results: Before onset, by a median of about seven months, the model predicted ophthalmopathy.

In germline, CDR1 is SEHNR, CDR2 FQNEAQ (reference sequence). The ends were cut back, 4 bases at V and 5 bases at J, with 11 bases in the middle. The CDR3 is 13 residues long. Amplification of TCR beta CDR3 regions was performed using RNA transcripts as template. The HTBI primer set drove a first-round RT-PCR of the TCR CDR3. A single record per CDR3 protein comes from TCRdb applying MiXCR to the multiplex PCR reads. The table has some 300,000 distinct CDR3 sequences, 16% seen once; the top ten hold roughly a third. This clonotype has at least ten counts. Its antigen is as yet unknown. V usage is TRBV7-9 and J usage is TRBJ1-1; no clear D. The receptor's source is a young man with Graves' hyperthyroidism. Sequencing was carried out using blood. The CDR3 region is CASSSDVQTEAFF. The CDR3 DNA is TGTGCCAGCAGCTCGGACGTCCAGACTGAAGCTTTCTTT.